This is a list of T cell receptor beta chains from one sample in a study of blood T cell repertoires in COVID-19. Generated by immunoSEQ multiplex PCR, the TCRdb table keeps only in-frame clones and is missing some. The profile shows 35,000 to 45,000 clones, about 85% of them singletons. Sequencing used peripheral blood. Receptor source: a man aged 55 to 70 with acute or convalescent COVID-19. Each CDR3 is given with its conserved first and last residue. Fields, in order: V gene, D gene, clone size, J gene, CDR3 DNA, CDR3 protein. A D gene is named only where the DNA matches it firmly. Size is stated for part of the rows, as once, few or many counts, or as a class when the clone is expanded.

TRBV2	NA	NA	TRBJ2-1	TGTGCCAGCAGTGAGTGGGGGGAGTCGTACAATGAGCAGTTCTTC	CASSEWGESYNEQFF
TRBV3-1/TRBV3-2	TRBD1	few	TRBJ2-5	TGTGCCAGCAGCCCACACGGGACAGCACAAGAGACCCAGTACTTC	CASSPHGTAQETQYF
TRBV19	NA	NA	TRBJ2-3	TGTGCCAGTAGGCGGGACGGCTACACAGATACGCAGTATTTT	CASRRDGYTDTQYF
TRBV27	TRBD2	NA	TRBJ2-2	TGTGCCAGCAGTTTATTAGCGGGAGCCTTCACCGGGGAGCTGTTTTTT	CASSLLAGAFTGELFF
TRBV5-6	NA	NA	TRBJ2-7	TGTGCCAGCAACCTATACGGCTACGAGCAGTACTTC	CASNLYGYEQYF
TRBV4-3	TRBD1	NA	TRBJ1-2	TGCGCCAGCAGCGCGCCGGACAGGGGTTTTGATGGCTACACCTTC	CASSAPDRGFDGYTF
TRBV7-9	TRBD1	few	TRBJ1-3	TGTGCCAGCAGCTTAGAGGGGGCGACTGGAAACACCATATATTTT	CASSLEGATGNTIYF
TRBV27	NA	NA	TRBJ2-3	TGTGCCAGCAGTTTCTCCCCCCCGCGGCCTAGCACAGATACGCAGTATTTT	CASSFSPPRPSTDTQYF
TRBV5-6	TRBD2	NA	TRBJ2-2	TGTGCCAGCAGCTTGCTGGACGGGAGGGCCGACGGGGAGCTGTTTTTT	CASSLLDGRADGELFF
TRBV28	NA	NA	TRBJ1-1	TGTGCCAGCCTCTCCGGGGGTATGAACACTGAAGCTTTCTTT	CASLSGGMNTEAFF
TRBV5-5	TRBD1	few	TRBJ1-5	TGTGCCAGCAGCTTAGGACAGGGGGCCAGCAATCAGCCCCAGCATTTT	CASSLGQGASNQPQHF
TRBV25-1	NA	NA	TRBJ1-2	TGTGCCAGCAGTTCACCTGAGGGAGCGGGCTACACCTTC	CASSSPEGAGYTF
TRBV7-6	TRBD2	NA	TRBJ2-7	TGTGCCAGCACCTCCTTGGGGGGGAGCTCCTACGAGCAGTACTTC	CASTSLGGSSYEQYF
TRBV30	TRBD1	NA	TRBJ1-2	TGTGCCTGGAGTGTACGGGTAGGGGGCGCGGTTGGCTACACCTTC	CAWSVRVGGAVGYTF
TRBV6-5	TRBD1	NA	TRBJ2-5	TGTGCCAGCAGTACAGGGGTCCAGTGGGAGACCCAGTACTTC	CASSTGVQWETQYF
TRBV4-2	TRBD1	NA	TRBJ1-2	TGTGCCAGCAGCCGGGACAGCTCTAACTATGGCTACACCTTC	CASSRDSSNYGYTF
TRBV2	TRBD2	NA	TRBJ2-7	TGTGCCAGCAGTGGGCTAGCGGGAGGAGTATACGAGCAGTACTTC	CASSGLAGGVYEQYF
TRBV5-4	NA	once	TRBJ2-5	TGTGCCAGCAGCTTGGCCGGGAGAGGCACGCACCAAGAGACCCAGTACTTC	CASSLAGRGTHQETQYF
TRBV7-2	NA	NA	TRBJ2-5	TGTGCCAGCAGCCTTGATCCGACTAGACCCGTCCAAGAGACCCAGTACTTC	CASSLDPTRPVQETQYF
TRBV5-6	TRBD1	NA	TRBJ1-5	TGTGCCAGCAGCGCCGGGACAGGGGTAGGACAGCCCCAGCATTTT	CASSAGTGVGQPQHF
TRBV9	TRBD1	NA	TRBJ1-3	TGTGCCAGCAGCTCCCCCGGGACAGGCACCGGAAACACCATATATTTT	CASSSPGTGTGNTIYF
TRBV5-1	NA	NA	TRBJ1-1	TGCGCCAGCAGGGAACCCGGCGGGACTGAAGCTTTCTTT	CASREPGGTEAFF
TRBV5-1	TRBD1	NA	TRBJ2-3	TGCGCCAGCAGCCCGACAGGGGGCGCCGGGGGCACAGATACGCAGTATTTT	CASSPTGGAGGTDTQYF
TRBV27	NA	NA	TRBJ1-5	TGTGCCAGCAGTTCGCACTCCTCAGGGTCCCTTAGGCCCCAGCATTTT	CASSSHSSGSLRPQHF
TRBV5-8	NA	NA	TRBJ2-7	TGTGCCAGCAGCGTAGGGGTCGAGCAGTACTTC	CASSVGVEQYF
TRBV2	NA	NA	TRBJ2-1	TGTGCCAGCGAGGCCGGAGGGTGGCGGCAGTTCTTC	CASEAGGWRQFF
TRBV7-3	NA	NA	TRBJ2-1	TGTGCCAGCAGCCGGGTACCCTACAATGAGCAGTTCTTC	CASSRVPYNEQFF
TRBV28	TRBD1	few	TRBJ1-2	TGTGCCAGCAGTCCGAGCCCGGGACAGGGGGCGTTGGGCTACACCTTC	CASSPSPGQGALGYTF
TRBV27	TRBD2	NA	TRBJ2-7	TGTGCCAGCAGTCCCCCTGGCGGGGGACGCTCCTACGAGCAGTACTTC	CASSPPGGGRSYEQYF
TRBV28	TRBD2	once	TRBJ2-1	TGTGCCAGCAGTTTTCCCAGCGGGGCTTCCTACAATGAGCAGTTCTTC	CASSFPSGASYNEQFF
TRBV2	NA	NA	TRBJ2-2	TGTGCCACCCGACGAAACAGGGTGAACGCCGGGGAGCTGTTTTTT	CATRRNRVNAGELFF
TRBV11-1	TRBD2	NA	TRBJ2-7	TGTGCCAGCAGCTTTCTCGAGACTAGCGCCTACGAGCAGTACTTC	CASSFLETSAYEQYF
TRBV11-2	NA	once	TRBJ2-5	TGTGCCAGCAGCTTCCGCGAGGAAGAGACCCAGTACTTC	CASSFREEETQYF
TRBV19	TRBD2	once	TRBJ2-2	TGTGCCACCGCCCACTGGGGACTAGTCGAGAACACCGGGGAGCTGTTTTTT	CATAHWGLVENTGELFF
TRBV4-1	NA	NA	TRBJ2-3	TGCGCCAGCAGCCCCAGAACGGCCAGGGAGGCAGATACGCAGTATTTT	CASSPRTAREADTQYF
TRBV2	TRBD2	NA	TRBJ2-5	TGTGCCACCCATGGGAGGGAGGCCCAAGAGACCCAGTACTTC	CATHGREAQETQYF
TRBV28	TRBD1	NA	TRBJ1-6	TGTGCCACCCACCGGTGGGACAGGTATAATTCACCCCTCCACTTT	CATHRWDRYNSPLHF
TRBV19	TRBD2	NA	TRBJ2-2	TGTGCCAGTAGTACCAGACTAGCGGGCGCCGGGGAGCTGTTTTTT	CASSTRLAGAGELFF
TRBV3-1/TRBV3-2	TRBD1	NA	TRBJ1-6	TGTGCCAGCAGCCATGACAGGGAATCGTCACCCCTCCACTTT	CASSHDRESSPLHF
TRBV30	TRBD1	NA	TRBJ2-7	TGTGCCTGGAGCCCTCGGGGGACAGGGTCCTACGAGCAGTACTTC	CAWSPRGTGSYEQYF
TRBV14	NA	NA	TRBJ2-3	TGTGCCAGCAGCCGCGACAGCCAAGATTTT	CASSRDSQDF
TRBV19	TRBD1	NA	TRBJ1-3	TGTGCCAGTACCCGGGACAGGGAAGGAAACACCATATATTTT	CASTRDREGNTIYF
TRBV18	TRBD1	NA	TRBJ2-5	TGTGCCAGCTCCCCCGGGACAGCCGTAGTCGGGACCCAGTACTTC	CASSPGTAVVGTQYF
TRBV16	NA	NA	TRBJ2-2	TGTGCCAGCAGCCAGCGGCAGGGAATCACCGGGGAGCTGTTTTTT	CASSQRQGITGELFF
TRBV14	NA	NA	TRBJ2-1	TGTGCCAGCAGCCTAAACAATGAGCAGTTCTTC	CASSLNNEQFF
TRBV28	NA	NA	TRBJ1-5	TGTGCCAGCACCACTGCCGGGTGGCAGCCCCAGCATTTT	CASTTAGWQPQHF
TRBV18	NA	NA	TRBJ1-5	TGTGCCAGCTCCCCCCATGCGGATCAGCCCCAGCATTTT	CASSPHADQPQHF
TRBV19	NA	NA	TRBJ2-7	TGTGCCAGTAGTCTGTCAGTGCCCCCCTCCTACGAGCAGTACTTC	CASSLSVPPSYEQYF
TRBV28	TRBD1	NA	TRBJ2-7	TGTGCCAGCAGGGCAGGGGGCACCGACTACGAGCAGTACTTC	CASRAGGTDYEQYF
TRBV4-1	TRBD1	NA	TRBJ2-3	TGCGCCAGCAGCCAAGGCCCGGACAGGGCTCGGCAGTATTTT	CASSQGPDRARQYF
TRBV28	NA	few	TRBJ1-6	TGTGCCAGCAGCTCCGATTCACCCCTCCACTTT	CASSSDSPLHF
TRBV19	NA	NA	TRBJ1-1	TGTGTCAAAGGCGGGGACACTGAAGCTTTCTTT	CVKGGDTEAFF
TRBV5-1	TRBD2	NA	TRBJ2-3	TGCGCCAGCAGCTGGGGGCGGGGGGTTCCGGATACGCAGTATTTT	CASSWGRGVPDTQYF
TRBV6-1	TRBD1	NA	TRBJ1-5	TGTGCCAGCAGTGATGAGGGGGCCCCCCATCAGCCCCAGCATTTT	CASSDEGAPHQPQHF
TRBV5-1	NA	NA	TRBJ2-7	TGCGCCAGCAGCTCCTCTAGCGCAACCTACGAGCAGTACTTC	CASSSSSATYEQYF